This entry is about one T cell receptor beta chain. Other DNA sequences within the sample encode an identical CDR3. Using immunoSEQ multiplex PCR, the repertoire was profiled, and TCRdb retains in-frame clones only, with some absent. The sample has fewer than 300,000 clones; around 85% are singletons. This record belongs to a study of blood T cell repertoires in COVID-19. The CDR3 covers 15 residues. Germline-derived CDR1 and CDR2 are KGHDR and SFDVKD. Trimming shortened V by 3 bases and J by 2 bases, and 13 bases separated the two germline ends. The receptor comes from a woman aged 25-40 years with COVID-19, enrolled during active disease. The rearrangement uses TRBV24-1 and TRBJ2-7; TRBD1 is a possible D gene (5 bases). Sequencing was done on a sample of peripheral blood. The CDR3 here is CATSDSRDITYEQYF. The CDR3 region has the DNA TGTGCCACCAGTGATAGCAGGGATATAACCTACGAGCAGTACTTC.